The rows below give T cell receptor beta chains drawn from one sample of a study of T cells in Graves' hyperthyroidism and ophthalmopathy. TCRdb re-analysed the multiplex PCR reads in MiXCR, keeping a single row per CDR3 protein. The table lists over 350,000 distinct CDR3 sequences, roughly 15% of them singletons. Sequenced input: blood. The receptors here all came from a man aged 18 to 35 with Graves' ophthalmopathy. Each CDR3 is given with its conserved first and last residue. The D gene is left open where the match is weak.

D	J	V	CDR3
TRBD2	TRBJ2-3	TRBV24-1	CATSDLRGLAGVDTQYF
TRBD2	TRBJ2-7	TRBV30	CAWSPARTSGVSGRYEQYF
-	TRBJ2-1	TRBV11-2	CASRRDSSSYNEQFF
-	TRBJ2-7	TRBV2	CASSEPSHSGTYEQYF
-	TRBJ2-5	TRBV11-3	CASSLSTHQETQYF
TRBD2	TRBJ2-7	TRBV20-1	CSAHRSLAGWYEQYF
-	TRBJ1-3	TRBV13	CASSLGPFGNTIYF
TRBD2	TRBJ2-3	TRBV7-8	CASSLGGYTDTQYF
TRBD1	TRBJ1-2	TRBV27	CASSYGTGTGYYGYTF
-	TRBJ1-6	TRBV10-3	CAISVGGTDNSPLHF
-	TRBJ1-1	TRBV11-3	CASSHTSGTEAFF
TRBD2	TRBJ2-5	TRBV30	CAWSPPPGGWETQYF